Listed below are T cell receptor beta chains from one sample, sequenced in a study of OX40 agonist ivuxolimab in advanced cancers. Clones were sequenced by immunoSEQ multiplex PCR, and TCRdb holds only the in-frame ones, with some missing. This sample has 77,000 or so clones, with around nine tenths found just once. Sequencing was performed on CD4+ or CD8+ T cells sorted from blood, taken in a trial of the OX40 agonist ivuxolimab. These receptors were taken from an adult with an advanced solid tumor such as melanoma, head and neck, liver or kidney cancer. Both conserved end residues are part of each CDR3. Fields, in order: V gene, J gene, D gene, clone size, CDR3 DNA, CDR3 protein. A D gene is named only where the DNA matches it firmly. Size tells how often a clone was seen (once, few, many) or the class of an expanded clone, and some rows leave it out.

v_gene: TRBV5-5; j_gene: TRBJ2-2; d_gene: TRBD1; abundance: NA; CDR3nt: TGTGCCAGCAGCTTGGTTACAGGGGACACCGGGGAGCTGTTTTTT; CDR3aa: CASSLVTGDTGELFF
v_gene: TRBV19; j_gene: TRBJ2-7; d_gene: NA; abundance: NA; CDR3nt: TGTGCCAGTAGTGCCTCCGGAGGGGACCTCTACGAGCAGTACTTC; CDR3aa: CASSASGGDLYEQYF
v_gene: TRBV5-1; j_gene: TRBJ2-5; d_gene: NA; abundance: NA; CDR3nt: TGCGCCAGCGCTCGGGTAGCACAAGAGACCCAGTACTTC; CDR3aa: CASARVAQETQYF
v_gene: TRBV10-1; j_gene: TRBJ1-2; d_gene: NA; abundance: NA; CDR3nt: TGCGCCAGCAGAGACCTTTTGGGTCCCAACTATGGCTACACCTTC; CDR3aa: CASRDLLGPNYGYTF
v_gene: TRBV29-1; j_gene: TRBJ1-2; d_gene: TRBD1; abundance: NA; CDR3nt: TGCAGCGTTGCGGGACAGGGAAACTATGGCTACACCTTC; CDR3aa: CSVAGQGNYGYTF
v_gene: TRBV5-5; j_gene: TRBJ1-2; d_gene: NA; abundance: NA; CDR3nt: TGTGCCAGCAGCCCCCGGGAGGCAGAAAACTATGGCTACACCTTC; CDR3aa: CASSPREAENYGYTF
v_gene: TRBV6-5; j_gene: TRBJ2-7; d_gene: NA; abundance: NA; CDR3nt: TGTGCCAGCAGTTACGGGCGAGGGTACGAGCAGTACTTC; CDR3aa: CASSYGRGYEQYF
v_gene: TRBV7-4; j_gene: TRBJ2-7; d_gene: TRBD2; abundance: NA; CDR3nt: TGTGCCAGCAGGAAAGCTTGGTTTACAGGAAGGGACTATGGGTCCCACGAGCAGTACTTC; CDR3aa: CASRKAWFTGRDYGSHEQYF
v_gene: TRBV12-5; j_gene: TRBJ2-1; d_gene: TRBD2; abundance: NA; CDR3nt: TGTGCTAGTGGTTTGCCCGTAGCGGGAGGCCCCCCGGAGCAGTTCTTC; CDR3aa: CASGLPVAGGPPEQFF
v_gene: TRBV11-2; j_gene: TRBJ2-3; d_gene: TRBD2; abundance: NA; CDR3nt: TGTGCCAGCAGCCGGGGGGGTACAAAAGATACGCAGTATTTT; CDR3aa: CASSRGGTKDTQYF
v_gene: TRBV4-1; j_gene: TRBJ2-6; d_gene: TRBD1; abundance: NA; CDR3nt: TGCGCCAGCAGCCAGGGACAGGGCCGCTCTGGGGCCAACGTCCTGACTTTC; CDR3aa: CASSQGQGRSGANVLTF
v_gene: TRBV7-9; j_gene: TRBJ2-7; d_gene: NA; abundance: once; CDR3nt: TGTGCTTCCTCAATTGAGGCCGAGCAGTACTTC; CDR3aa: CASSIEAEQYF
v_gene: TRBV10-2; j_gene: TRBJ2-3; d_gene: TRBD2; abundance: NA; CDR3nt: TGCGCCAGCAGAGACCGACTAGCGGGGGGGACGCCAGATACGCAGTATTTT; CDR3aa: CASRDRLAGGTPDTQYF
v_gene: TRBV6-1; j_gene: TRBJ1-3; d_gene: NA; abundance: NA; CDR3nt: TGTGCCAGCAGTGAAAGAGGGGGCTCTGGAAACACCATATATTTT; CDR3aa: CASSERGGSGNTIYF
v_gene: TRBV5-4; j_gene: TRBJ2-5; d_gene: NA; abundance: NA; CDR3nt: TGTGCCAGCACCTCCGCAGAGAAAGAGACCCAGTACTTC; CDR3aa: CASTSAEKETQYF
v_gene: TRBV30; j_gene: TRBJ2-3; d_gene: TRBD2; abundance: once; CDR3nt: TGTGCCTGGAGTGGATCTAGCGGACTCACAGATACGCAGTATTTT; CDR3aa: CAWSGSSGLTDTQYF
v_gene: TRBV20-1; j_gene: TRBJ2-7; d_gene: NA; abundance: few; CDR3nt: TGCAGTGCATGTCACCTCCGCGAGCAGTACTTC; CDR3aa: CSACHLREQYF
v_gene: TRBV6-6; j_gene: TRBJ2-1; d_gene: NA; abundance: once; CDR3nt: TGTGCCAGCAGTTACCCCACAGGGAGTGGTGATGAGCAGTTCTTC; CDR3aa: CASSYPTGSGDEQFF
v_gene: TRBV19; j_gene: TRBJ2-5; d_gene: NA; abundance: NA; CDR3nt: TGTGCCAGTAGTACGCAGGATCAAGAGACCCAGTACTTC; CDR3aa: CASSTQDQETQYF
v_gene: TRBV28; j_gene: TRBJ2-2; d_gene: TRBD2; abundance: NA; CDR3nt: TGTGCCAGCAGTCCTGTTAGCGGGGGGGCCCGGACCGGGGAGCTGTTTTTT; CDR3aa: CASSPVSGGARTGELFF
v_gene: TRBV5-1; j_gene: TRBJ2-7; d_gene: TRBD1; abundance: NA; CDR3nt: TGCGCCAGCAGCTTTGGGACAGGGGCGTCCTACGAGCAGTACTTC; CDR3aa: CASSFGTGASYEQYF
v_gene: TRBV7-3; j_gene: TRBJ2-6; d_gene: NA; abundance: NA; CDR3nt: TGTGCCAGCAGCTTACCTGGGGCCAACGTCCTGACTTTC; CDR3aa: CASSLPGANVLTF
v_gene: TRBV7-2; j_gene: TRBJ1-5; d_gene: NA; abundance: NA; CDR3nt: TGTGCCAGCAGCTTAGATCACGGGAGGTATCAGCCCCAGCATTTT; CDR3aa: CASSLDHGRYQPQHF
v_gene: TRBV18; j_gene: TRBJ1-2; d_gene: NA; abundance: NA; CDR3nt: TGTGCCAGCTCACCACCTTTAGGGTTGGGTGGCTACACCTTC; CDR3aa: CASSPPLGLGGYTF
v_gene: TRBV5-1; j_gene: TRBJ2-3; d_gene: TRBD2; abundance: NA; CDR3nt: TGCGCCAGCAGACCGACTAGCGGGGGGGCCGGGGTTACGCAGTATTTT; CDR3aa: CASRPTSGGAGVTQYF
v_gene: TRBV7-2; j_gene: TRBJ2-7; d_gene: NA; abundance: NA; CDR3nt: TGTGCCAGCAGCTTAGATAGAATAGAGCAGTACTTC; CDR3aa: CASSLDRIEQYF
v_gene: TRBV6-5; j_gene: TRBJ1-5; d_gene: TRBD1; abundance: NA; CDR3nt: TGTGCCAGCAGTACCCGACAGGGGGCTGGTCAGCCCCAGCATTTT; CDR3aa: CASSTRQGAGQPQHF
v_gene: TRBV29-1; j_gene: TRBJ2-5; d_gene: NA; abundance: NA; CDR3nt: TGCAGCGTTGCCCGGGGCCTGGAGGAGACCCAGTACTTC; CDR3aa: CSVARGLEETQYF
v_gene: TRBV5-1; j_gene: TRBJ1-2; d_gene: NA; abundance: NA; CDR3nt: TGCGCCAGCAGCTTGGCCCGGGGTGGCTACACCTTC; CDR3aa: CASSLARGGYTF
v_gene: TRBV29-1; j_gene: TRBJ2-7; d_gene: NA; abundance: few; CDR3nt: TGCAGCGTTGCTAGCGAATTGCGCGAGCAGTACTTC; CDR3aa: CSVASELREQYF
v_gene: TRBV7-9; j_gene: TRBJ1-5; d_gene: NA; abundance: NA; CDR3nt: TGTGCCAGCAGCTTTGGAGGATATAGCAATCAGCCCCAGCATTTT; CDR3aa: CASSFGGYSNQPQHF
v_gene: TRBV28; j_gene: TRBJ1-3; d_gene: NA; abundance: NA; CDR3nt: TGTGCCAGCAGTTCGAGAGTCTCTGGAAACACCATATATTTT; CDR3aa: CASSSRVSGNTIYF
v_gene: TRBV10-1; j_gene: TRBJ1-1; d_gene: TRBD1; abundance: NA; CDR3nt: TGCGCCAGCAGTGCCGGGACAGGGTCGGACACTGAAGCTTTCTTT; CDR3aa: CASSAGTGSDTEAFF
v_gene: TRBV4-1; j_gene: TRBJ1-4; d_gene: NA; abundance: NA; CDR3nt: TGCGCCAGCAGCCGGGCCCGGGGGAGTGAAAAACTGTTTTTT; CDR3aa: CASSRARGSEKLFF
v_gene: TRBV10-3; j_gene: TRBJ2-5; d_gene: TRBD2; abundance: once; CDR3nt: TGTGCCATCCGGGGAGGGGTTTCAGAGACCCAGTACTTC; CDR3aa: CAIRGGVSETQYF
v_gene: TRBV6-5; j_gene: TRBJ1-1; d_gene: TRBD1; abundance: NA; CDR3nt: TGTGCCAGCAGCCCCTCCGACAGGGTGAACACTGAAGCTTTCTTT; CDR3aa: CASSPSDRVNTEAFF
v_gene: TRBV19; j_gene: TRBJ1-5; d_gene: NA; abundance: NA; CDR3nt: TGTGCCAGTAGTGTCCAGATCTCCCGGCCCAATCAGCCCCAGCATTTT; CDR3aa: CASSVQISRPNQPQHF
v_gene: TRBV6-6; j_gene: TRBJ2-7; d_gene: NA; abundance: once; CDR3nt: TGTGCCAGCAAGGAACTAGCTGATTCCTACGAGCAGTACTTC; CDR3aa: CASKELADSYEQYF
v_gene: TRBV19; j_gene: TRBJ1-2; d_gene: NA; abundance: once; CDR3nt: TGTGCCACGAGCGGGAGGGGAAGTAACTATGGCTACACCTTC; CDR3aa: CATSGRGSNYGYTF